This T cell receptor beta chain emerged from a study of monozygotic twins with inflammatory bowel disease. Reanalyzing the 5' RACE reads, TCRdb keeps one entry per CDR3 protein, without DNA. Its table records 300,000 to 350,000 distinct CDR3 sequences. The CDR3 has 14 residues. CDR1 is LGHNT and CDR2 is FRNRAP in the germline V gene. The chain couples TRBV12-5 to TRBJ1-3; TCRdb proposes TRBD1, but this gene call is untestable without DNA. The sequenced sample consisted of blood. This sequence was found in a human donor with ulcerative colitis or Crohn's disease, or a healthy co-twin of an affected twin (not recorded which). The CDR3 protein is CASGTGDSGNTIYF.